This passage covers 5 T cell receptor beta chains from one sample sequenced in a study of tumor and adjacent non-tumor tissue in lung cancer. This sample's RNA came from whole unsorted tissue. A modified ARM-PCR protocol with three rounds of nested PCR amplified TCRbeta. TCRdb itself ran the multiplex PCR reads through MiXCR, one entry per CDR3 protein. The sample has around 99,000 distinct CDR3 sequences, around 80% seen once; the top ten hold 30% to 45%. Input material: lung tumor tissue. The receptor set was obtained from a woman aged 55-69 years with non-small cell lung cancer.

As to this clonotype: This is likely a read error, given that the CDR3 carries no conserved phenylalanine or tryptophan at its end. The CDR3 here is CASQSDRETEAFL. In DNA, the CDR3 is TGTGCCAGCCAATCCGATAGGGAAACTGAAGCTTTCTTA. The chain is built from TRBV6-1 and TRBJ1-1; D ambiguous. The CDR3 has 13 amino acids. V dropped 8 bases and J dropped 5 bases, with 15 bases sitting between them. Per the germline V gene, CDR1 is MNHNS and CDR2 is SASEGT.

With respect to this clonotype: Lacking the conserved final phenylalanine or tryptophan, this CDR3 likely reflects a read error. The chain employs TRBV4-3 and TRBJ2-5; the D gene is possibly TRBD2 (6 bases). The CDR3 sequence is 15 residues long. Germline assignment: CDR1 LGHNA and CDR2 YSLEER. The CDR3 DNA reads as TGCGACAGCAACCGACACCGGGACTCACAAGAGACCCAGTACTTA. This translates into CDSNRHRDSQETQYL.

In its sample, this clonotype is medium-sized. The CDR3 here is CASSPVRGGVGNIQYF. DNA for the CDR3: TGTGCCAGCAGTCCCGTCAGAGGGGGGGTCGGAAACATTCAGTACTTC. J is TRBJ2-4 and V is TRBV11-2; TRBD2 is a possible D gene (7 bases). CDR3 length: 16 residues. V dropped 6 bases and J dropped 6 bases, with 21 bases sitting between them. The germline V gene has CDR1 SGHAT and CDR2 FQNNGV.

Details on this clonotype: Germline and junction disagree at one end, which may indicate a read error. The genes are TRBV4-1 and TRBJ2-1; 9 bases fit TRBD2. Germline loops: CDR1 MGHRA, CDR2 YSYEKL. The CDR3 consists of 14 residues. DNA of the CDR3: TGCCCCAGCAGTCCTACGGGGCTAGCGGGGACCAGGTTCTTC. This codes for CPSSPTGLAGTRFF.

As regards this clonotype: The junction does not match germline at one end; this may be a read error. The gene calls are TRBV11-2 and TRBJ2-7; a weak D match, TRBD1 (6 bases). Germline loops: CDR1 SGHAT, CDR2 FQNNGV. The CDR3 is 14 residues long. In DNA form, the CDR3 reads TGTTCCAGCAGTTGGGACACCGGAGGATACGAGCAGTACTTC. It translates to CSSSWDTGGYEQYF.